This T cell receptor beta chain comes out of a study of cytomegalovirus exposure and HLA in healthy donors (dated by TCRdb to 2016 to 2017). Describing the broader study: An earlier analysis of some 620 of the donors reported 276 Gb of sequence data and about 120 million unique TCR beta sequences obtained from about 200 million T cells. An early release that covered some 630 HLA-typed donors contained approximately 300 gigabases of sequencing data and 85 million to 100 million unique TCR sequences. The genetic ancestry cluster associated with self-reported Caucasian donors included around 76% of the 398 genotyped donors. The study aimed to test whether cataloging public T cell receptors could reveal signatures of past pathogen exposure. Using immunosequencing, the study profiled T cell repertoires from 640 or so subjects and related those repertoires to cytomegalovirus serostatus. A separate validation cohort of some 130 different subjects was used in addition to the roughly 670-subject first cohort. To predict cytomegalovirus infection status, the study brought together high-throughput TCR immunosequencing, statistical association of individual TCRs with disease status, and machine learning. In a later analysis, previously published TCR beta repertoires from 600 to 850 donors were re-analyzed and high-resolution HLA genotyping was added so that TCR occurrence patterns could be studied. The later analysis used no new phenotypic data to find candidate immune exposures, relying instead on TCR beta sequences and their occurrence across donors. An earlier analysis of around 540 of the donors applied high-throughput TCR beta sequencing to assess whether each TCR beta V gene segment acted as functional or pseudogenic. Alongside the repertoire data, information on donor age, sex, ethnicity and CMV serostatus was compiled. A later genetic analysis used genome-wide SNP genotypes for about 60% of the roughly 670 donors, treating that subset as a discovery cohort. All discovery cohort repertoires had been generated using a single sequencing platform. HLA typing covered class I and class II loci at four-digit resolution. Typing coverage varied by locus: about 620-630 donors for A, B, C, DRB1 and DQB1; more than 500 for DQA1; over 600 for DPA1; approximately 490 for DPB1. Five DR-DQ haplotypes were treated as single units for association and clustering because of strong linkage in the cohort. Among some 400 genotyped donors of the cohort, an average of roughly 240,000 unique TCR beta nucleotide sequences were sequenced per donor, about a sixth of them non-productive. Beyond this particular receptor, the publication reports: In an earlier analysis of under 600 of the donors, most TCR beta V segments were observed in productive rearrangements about 90% or about 30% of the time, broadly matching IMGT annotations. In vitro tests confirmed that a few of the cytomegalovirus-associated TCR beta chains recognize cytomegalovirus antigens. A total of 150 to 200 TCR beta chains were listed by the study as associated with cytomegalovirus. According to the authors, the approach could potentially be generalized to other disease states and immunological phenotypes. Because the 87-base-pair reads could not distinguish some IMGT-functional V segments, including TRBV6-2 and TRBV6-3, those segments were excluded. A later analysis found that most CMV-associated TCR beta chains appeared HLA-restricted, with HLA associations seemingly driven largely by CMV exposure. In a later genetic analysis, a missense DCLRE1C variant was associated with V-gene and J-gene trimming of TCR beta chains, and the association was replicated in an independent cohort. Assigning TCR associations to individual alleles was difficult when HLA alleles, especially DR and DQ, strongly co-occurred. In a later analysis, HLA-associated TCR beta chains were found to be more clonally expanded and to have lower generation probabilities than equally common non-associated chains. Specific HLA alleles were associated with roughly 16,000 TCR beta sequences at a false discovery rate of 0.05 in a later analysis. Because counts were too low, approximately 18 rarely observed V segments, including chromosome 9 orphons, were excluded from the earlier analysis of some 590 of the donors. According to a later analysis, parvovirus B19, influenza, CMV and Epstein-Barr virus appeared linked to several top co-occurrence clusters. Roughly uniform sequencing depth across donors was assumed in presence/absence analyses, although this assumption may not hold. The only immune exposure information available for the cohort was CMV serostatus. According to a later analysis, TCR association rates differed among HLA loci, with DRB1 alleles showing the most associated TCRs and HLA-C alleles showing the fewest. Because HLA typing was missing for some donors at each locus, association tests included only the typed subset. In this cohort, only TCR beta chains were sequenced, and detectable features were limited by the absence of alpha or paired-chain data. Most TCR sequences were seen in very few donors, while some public TCRs were found in many individuals. A cluster of highly shared sequence variants was judged likely to be a technical artifact of the sequencing pipeline. According to a later genetic analysis, donors in an Asian-associated ancestry cluster had fewer N-insertions in productive TCRs than the roughly 660-donor mean. A further reported finding was that TCR beta sequences accurately predicted the HLA-A and HLA-B alleles for most subjects in the first cohort. Cytomegalovirus status was reported to be diagnosed by the classifier with high specificity and sensitivity in both the original and validation cohorts. Correlated functional status among segregating V segments might reflect linkage disequilibrium, but an unknown experimental factor could not be ruled out.

In total, 666 healthy bone marrow donors made up the cohort. At the time of sampling, every cohort member was nominally healthy, though immune exposures that went unrecorded were likely present. The donor tested CMV seronegative, placing the donor among the 350 or so seronegative members of the cohort. A peripheral blood sample was provided by each donor, and peripheral blood mononuclear cells were used for TCR beta sequencing. Genomic DNA was extracted from the blood cell samples with the Qiagen DNeasy Blood Extraction Kit. Library prep was done by the immunoSEQ multiplex PCR assay. A mixture of 60 forward primers for TCR Vbeta segments and 13 reverse primers for TCR Jbeta segments was used in the multiplex PCR. A multiplex PCR assay on genomic DNA amplified the CDR3 region of rearranged TCR beta genes. Amplified TCR beta libraries were sequenced as 87-base-pair reads on the Illumina HiSeq System. The original methods were these. A later analysis tallied roughly 78 million unique TCR beta chains across the 666 repertoires, and some 10 million of those chains were shared by two or more donors. To remove PCR and sequencing errors, raw reads were error-corrected and collapsed into unique sequences using a nearest-neighbor algorithm that merged closely related sequences. V, D and J gene segments were assigned by aligning CDR3 sequences to IMGT reference sequences. For a sequence to be retained, a match of at least six nucleotides to both a V gene segment and a J gene segment was required. Rearrangements were classified as productive when the CDR3 lacked stop codons and remained in frame with V and J, and all other rearrangements were classified as non-productive. Following IMGT convention, CDR3 was defined as the stretch from the second conserved V-encoded cysteine to the conserved J-encoded phenylalanine. The earlier analysis of about 590 of the donors excluded sequences that lacked an unambiguous match to a single V gene segment. In an earlier analysis of a few hundred of the donors, a V segment was called functional when productive rearrangements were above 56.7%, and segregating when the standard deviation between donors exceeded 5%. A statistical classification framework was built to diagnose cytomegalovirus status from the catalog of TCR beta chain sequences. In a later analysis, V and J genes were assigned by comparing TCR nucleotide sequences against IMGT/GENE-DB human TR gene sequences. In a later analysis, CDR3 sequences and most-parsimonious VDJ recombination scenarios were assigned using the TCRdist pipeline. In a later analysis, each TCR beta chain was defined by its CDR3 amino acid sequence together with its V-gene family, and reads lacking a unique V-gene family were excluded. To address suspected cross-contamination and a sequencing artifact, a later analysis removed 450 to 700 highly shared, low-generation-probability nucleotide sequences. In a later analysis, a clonal expansion index was calculated for each public chain from normalized within-repertoire ranks of inferred template counts. A later analysis computed generation probabilities with a VDJ recombination model fitted to out-of-frame rearrangements, and checked the results against IGoR. A later analysis scored TCR-TCR, TCR-HLA and TCR-CMV co-occurrence with hypergeometric tests, applying a repertoire-size bias correction to TCR pairs. False discovery rates were estimated in a later analysis by permuting HLA or CMV assignments 20 times. In a later analysis, co-occurring TCRs were grouped using DBSCAN, with TCRdist sequence similarity added in when clustering inside HLA-allele-positive subsets. Repertoires with fewer than 30,000 or more than 120,000 public chains were left out of co-occurrence clustering, as were a handful of repertoires with anomalous nucleotide sharing. Entries here come from immuneACCESS through TCRdb and include only in-frame sequences with V and J called. Some clones fail to appear in such tables; in the studies checked, an unresolved V gene covers under half of the shortfall, and the cause of the remainder is unknown. That table supplies the V and J calls and clone size; D and trimming were determined from the DNA. This sample has 200,000 to 250,000 clones in its table, and 65% to 75% of those were observed once. Together, the top ten hold 1.8% of the sample.

Concerning this clone: Its antigen remains unidentified. No clone much larger than this one lies a single base away; base qualities are absent.

Inclusive of the bounding cysteine and phenylalanine, the CDR3 is 15 residues long. Of all the DNA, just the CDR3 is kept, 45 bases in frame from base 1. The germline V gene supplies CDR1 MNHEY and CDR2 SVGAGI. Trimming at the junction amounts to 2 bases on V and 0 bases on J, and the germline ends lie 11 bases apart. The sequence was obtained from a woman under 40 in good health and CMV-seronegative. Sequenced input: PBMCs. The V gene is TRBV6-5 and the J gene is TRBJ2-7; the D gene assignment is ambiguous. The CDR3 region has the sequence CASSYDGGNSYEQYF. The DNA sequence follows: TGTGCCAGCAGTTACGATGGCGGAAACTCCTACGAGCAGTACTTC.